This TCR beta chain was recovered during a study of blood T cell repertoires in COVID-19. In the study overall: Samples came from the United States, Italy and Spain, spanning acute and convalescent COVID-19. Sources were T cells, B-cell-depleted T cells, or PBMCs; the material itself was cDNA or gDNA.

V shed 5 bases and J shed 6 bases, with 17 bases lying between them. The CDR3 is made up of 14 amino acids. Germline-derived CDR1 and CDR2 are MNHGY and SAAAGT. Original data processing: How many nucleated cells were present was estimated from reference gene primer amplification. TCRdb's table, derived via immunoSEQ multiplex PCR, lists solely in-frame clones and lacks some. V, J and clone size are those of that table, while D and trimming were read from the DNA. The top ten hold about 6.8% of the sample, which has 110,000 or so clones, around 80% seen once. The sample holds one count of this clone. The origin of this receptor is an older man with acute or convalescent COVID-19. This sequence joins TRBV6-8 and TRBJ2-7; TRBD2 is a possible D gene (5 bases). Sequencing was done on a sample of peripheral blood. Written as DNA, the CDR3 is TGTGCCAGCAGTCTAAGCCCCTCGGGGATCGAGCAGTACTTC. It yields the protein CASSLSPSGIEQYF.